A single sample is the source of the 7 T cell receptor beta chains below, sequenced in a study of regulatory T cells in long-lasting Graves disease (TCRdb year 2021). Library creation used multiplex PCR. The listed sequencing device is Illumina HiSeq 4000. TCR beta libraries were built with iRepertoire HTBI primers and Arm-PCR amplification of CDR3 regions. TCRdb applied fastp at Q25 and MiXCR to the public reads, then kept only in-frame beta chains. Every distinct CDR3 protein forms one entry, paired with its most common genes and DNA. For this sample there are 400,000 to 500,000 distinct CDR3 sequences; around 20% appear just once. Together, the top ten hold roughly an eighth of the sample. The sample's time point label is to be understood as: persistent/refractory GD, antithyroid drugs over 5 years with positive TRAb. For both TCR sequencing and RNA sequencing, RNA was extracted from PBMCs in TRIzol.

This specimen consisted of peripheral blood mononuclear cells (PBMCs), obtained when the disease was refractory, from a patient treated with antithyroid drugs. These receptors originate from a female donor with Graves disease.

Only a few counts were recorded for this clonotype. The rearrangement uses TRBV19 and TRBJ1-5, with a weak D call TRBD1 (5 bases). Trimming removed 4 bases from V and 1 base from J, with 11 bases in between. Germline CDR1 reads LNHDA; CDR2 reads SQIVND (reference sequence). The length of the CDR3 is 15 residues. CDR3: CASSKGYKSNQPQHF. In DNA, the CDR3 is TGTGCCAGTAGTAAGGGGTATAAGAGCAATCAGCCCCAGCATTTT. Drawing the rest from reference TRBV19 and TRBJ1-5, the complete variable domain is DGGITQSPKYLFRKEGQNVTLSCEQNLNHDAMYWYRQDPGQGLRLIYYSQIVNDFQKGDIAEGYSVSREKKESFPLTVTSAQKNPTAFYLCASSKGYKSNQPQHFGDGTRLSIL.

This chain connects TRBV30 to TRBJ2-1; D call uncertain. V gave up 0 bases and J gave up 14 bases, with 14 bases separating them. Germline lookup yields CDR1 GTSNPN and CDR2 SVGIG (reference sequence). There are 12 residues in the CDR3. The CDR3 DNA reads TGTGCCTGGAGTGTTGTGAGGATAGTCAAGTTCTTC. This sequence encodes CAWSVVRIVKFF.

This clonotype appeared a few times. The chain carries TRBV3-1 and TRBJ1-2, with D unclear. This CDR3 is built from 14 residues. The V gene lost 5 bases and the J gene lost 8 bases, with 18 bases spanning the gap. Germline V CDR1 and CDR2: LGHDT, YNNKEL (reference sequence). The CDR3 DNA reads TGTGCCAGCAGCTTGGGCGGGCCACCTGTGGGCTACACCTTC. This gives the protein CASSLGGPPVGYTF.

This clonotype was counted many times. The chain has TRBV6-1 and TRBJ2-7; 8 positions match TRBD1. The trim removed 5 bases at V and 2 bases at J, leaving 8 bases unmatched. The CDR3 is made up of 15 amino acids. The germline V gene encodes CDR1 MNHNS and CDR2 SASEGT. The CDR3 region has the DNA TGTGCCAGCAGTCAACCTGACAGGGGCCCCTACGAGCAGTACTTC. Translated, it gives CASSQPDRGPYEQYF.

Ten or more counts support this clonotype. V and J are TRBV7-8 and TRBJ2-2; no clear D gene. Between the trimmed V and J ends, which lost 0 bases and 1 base, there was a span of 9 bases. Germline V gene data show CDR1 as SGHVS and CDR2 as FQNEAQ. This CDR3 is 16 amino acids long. The CDR3 loop reads CASSLALSGNTGELFF. The DNA for the CDR3 is TGTGCCAGCAGCTTAGCGCTGAGTGGGAACACCGGGGAGCTGTTTTTT.

There are many counts of this clonotype. The chain employs TRBV12-3 or TRBV12-4 and TRBJ2-7; the match to TRBD2 covers 10 bases. This CDR3 contains 13 residues. J gave up 7 bases and V 5 bases, and 5 bases lay outside the gene matches. This chain's CDR3 is CASSPSGSQEQYF. Here the CDR3 DNA reads TGTGCCAGCAGTCCTAGCGGGAGTCAGGAGCAGTACTTC.

This clonotype was observed a few times. The chain carries TRBV10-3 and TRBJ2-7; 7 bases line up with TRBD2. Germline V CDR1 and CDR2: ENHRY, SYGVKD. This CDR3 has 14 amino acids. The trim removed 3 bases at V and 4 bases at J, leaving 6 bases unmatched. The CDR3 DNA reads TGTGCCATCAGTGAAGCGGGAATGGGATACGAGCAGTACTTC. Its translation: CAISEAGMGYEQYF.